This TCR beta chain was profiled in a study of graft-versus-host responses after intestinal transplantation. Intraepithelial and lamina propria lymphocytes were freed from processed graft tissue. The CDR3 runs 13 residues. V gave up 5 bases and J gave up 7 bases, with 11 bases separating them. Germline V lookup: CDR1 MNHEY, CDR2 SMNVEV (reference sequence). Only in-frame clones appear in the TCRdb table, and some are missing; sequencing was by immunoSEQ multiplex PCR. The data hold fewer than 9,500 clones, with about three quarters observed a single time. The chain links TRBV27 to TRBJ1-4; D is unresolved. Sequenced material: ileum tissue, taken approximately 240 days after intestinal transplantation. This clonotype was obtained from a human patient who received an intestinal transplant, so some T cells may come from the graft donor. The CDR3 DNA is TGTGCCAGCAGTCCACAGAATACTGAAAAACTGTTTTTT. Protein: CASSPQNTEKLFF.